Presented here are 11 T cell receptor beta chains from one specimen sequenced in a study of T cells in Graves' hyperthyroidism and ophthalmopathy. RNA transcripts were the template for amplifying TCR beta CDR3 regions. A first-round RT-PCR of the TCR CDR3 used the HTBI primer set. Via MiXCR, TCRdb re-called the multiplex PCR reads, giving one row per CDR3 protein. Here the sample spans approximately 400,000 distinct CDR3 sequences, more than 12% being singletons. The source material was blood. The source is a woman aged 25 to 39 with Graves' hyperthyroidism.

This clonotype has a count of ten or more. The chain links TRBV3-1 to TRBJ2-7; D is unresolved. The CDR3 has 12 residues. Trimming removed 2 bases from V and 3 bases from J, with 5 bases in between. Looked up from germline, CDR1 is LGHDT and CDR2 is YNNKEL (reference sequence). CDR3 loop: CASSQTIYEQYF. The DNA of the CDR3 is TGTGCCAGCAGCCAAACGATCTACGAGCAGTACTTC.

This clonotype was observed many times. The chain couples TRBV10-1 to TRBJ1-1; D not resolved. The CDR3 contains 14 residues. Germline V gene data show CDR1 as WNHNN and CDR2 as SYGVQD (reference sequence). The V end was cut by 2 bases, the J end by 1 base, with 8 bases between. The DNA for the CDR3 is TGCGCCAGCAGTGAGCACCCCGGGAACACTGAAGCTTTCTTT. It specifies CASSEHPGNTEAFF.

The chain employs TRBV29-1 and TRBJ2-5; a weak D match, TRBD2 (6 bases). Between the trimmed V and J ends, which lost 4 bases and 9 bases, there was a span of 9 bases. The CDR3 sequence is 10 residues long. From germline, CDR1 is SQVTM and CDR2 ANQGSEA. CDR3 nucleotides: TGCAGCGTTGTGCCGGGGGCCCAGTACTTC. Protein sequence: CSVVPGAQYF.

This clonotype occurred a few times. The CDR3 protein is CATSATVNTGELFF. In DNA form, the CDR3 reads TGTGCCACCAGTGCTACAGTGAACACCGGGGAGCTGTTTTTT. The chain recombines TRBV24-1 with TRBJ2-2; no definite D call. CDR1 is KGHDR, CDR2 SFDVKD, per germline. The CDR3 contains 14 residues. Trimming took 5 bases from V and 1 from J, leaving 7 bases between them.

The sample holds many counts of this clonotype. This chain connects TRBV20-1 to TRBJ2-7, with 8 positions matching TRBD2. J was trimmed by 0 bases and V by 3 bases; bases with no gene match: 7. The CDR3 is 15 residues long. Germline V lookup: CDR1 DFQATT, CDR2 SNEGSKA (reference sequence). The CDR3 region is CSASQAGVISYEQYF. CDR3 nucleotides: TGCAGTGCTAGTCAAGCGGGAGTGATCTCCTACGAGCAGTACTTC.

The chain uses TRBV7-9 and TRBJ2-7; D gene unclear. The CDR3 has 14 amino acids. Deletions cut 1 base from V and 7 bases from J, with 14 bases between. Germline CDR1 and CDR2: SEHNR and FQNEAQ (reference sequence). CDR3 coding DNA: TGTGCCAGCAGCTTAGGGAAAGCAGTACAAGAGCAGTACTTC. This translates into CASSLGKAVQEQYF.

This clonotype has ten or more counts. The rearrangement joins TRBV30 to TRBJ2-7, with 15 bases fitting TRBD2. Germline CDR1 reads GTSNPN; CDR2 reads SVGIG (reference sequence). The CDR3 is 16 amino acids. V gave up 4 bases and J gave up 3 bases; unmatched junction bases: 7. As DNA, the CDR3 is TGTGCCTGGATTCGGACTAGCGGGAGGGTAGGCTACGAGCAGTACTTC. This translates into CAWIRTSGRVGYEQYF.

The rearrangement uses TRBV20-1 and TRBJ2-3; 11 bases fit TRBD2. Germline-derived CDR1 and CDR2 are DFQATT and SNEGSKA (reference sequence). The CDR3 sequence is 14 residues long. Trimming removed 3 bases from V and 3 bases from J; junction bases left unmatched: 2. The CDR3 DNA sequence: TGCAGTGCTAGGAGACTAGCGGGAACAGATACGCAGTATTTT. Its translation is CSARRLAGTDTQYF.

V usage is TRBV28 and J usage is TRBJ2-1; D is possibly TRBD1 or TRBD2 (5 bases each). The CDR3 loop spans 13 amino acids. Germline V gives CDR1 MDHEN, CDR2 SYDVKM. Trimming pared 4 bases from V and 8 bases from J, leaving 12 bases between. The CDR3 DNA is TGTGCCAGCAGTTCGCCCGGGGACGATGAGCAGTTCTTC. It yields the protein CASSSPGDDEQFF.

The chain recombines TRBV11-2 with TRBJ2-5; D gene unclear. CDR3 length equals 15 residues. Trimming pared 1 base from V and 2 bases from J, leaving 11 bases between. The germline V gene encodes CDR1 SGHAT and CDR2 FQNNGV. This CDR3 reads CASSLVYGEQETQYF. The CDR3 DNA follows: TGTGCCAGCAGCTTAGTGTACGGAGAACAAGAGACCCAGTACTTC.

In its sample, this clonotype was seen a few times. The chain links TRBV9 to TRBJ2-1; the match to TRBD2 covers 11 bases. V lost 4 bases to trimming and J lost 1 base; unmatched junction nucleotides: 7. This CDR3 comprises 17 residues. CDR1 and CDR2 (germline): SGDLS, YYNGEE. Here the CDR3 reads CASSSSGRAQSYNEQFF. DNA for the CDR3: TGTGCCAGCAGCAGTAGCGGGAGGGCCCAGTCCTACAATGAGCAGTTCTTC.